These T cell receptor beta chains were read from a single sample in a study of shared clonotypes between healthy human individuals. The protocol was immunoSEQ multiplex PCR, while the TCRdb copy is restricted to in-frame clones and leaves out a portion. Here the sample spans over a million clones, approximately 97% being singletons. Source material: naive CD4+ T cells sorted from blood. The receptors shown here come from a man aged 25 to 45 in good health. Both conserved end residues are part of each CDR3. D genes are given only for firm matches. Clone size is given for some rows only: seen once, a few or many times, or a class if the clone is expanded.

D gene,V gene,J gene,clone size,CDR3 protein,CDR3 DNA
TRBD2,TRBV5-1,TRBJ2-2,once,CASSLGTSGNTGELFF,TGCGCCAGCAGCTTGGGAACTAGCGGAAACACCGGGGAGCTGTTTTTT
NA,TRBV5-1,TRBJ2-2,NA,CASSLGGSGELFF,TGCGCCAGCAGCTTGGGAGGTTCCGGGGAGCTGTTTTTT
NA,TRBV18,TRBJ2-5,NA,CASSSLAGGGETQYF,TGTGCCAGCTCATCACTAGCCGGAGGGGGAGAGACCCAGTACTTC
TRBD2,TRBV19,TRBJ2-1,NA,CASALRASGRNEQFF,TGTGCCAGTGCGCTCCGGGCTAGCGGTCGGAATGAGCAGTTCTTC
NA,TRBV30,TRBJ1-2,NA,CAWSARLRVGQGYTF,TGTGCCTGGAGTGCCCGGTTGAGGGTGGGGCAGGGCTACACCTTC
NA,TRBV6-6,TRBJ1-2,NA,CASSFGTVANYGYTF,TGTGCCAGCAGTTTTGGCACAGTAGCTAACTATGGCTACACCTTC
TRBD1,TRBV7-2,TRBJ2-1,NA,CASTRGTGQYNEQFF,TGTGCCAGCACCAGGGGGACAGGGCAGTACAATGAGCAGTTCTTC
TRBD1,TRBV11-2,TRBJ2-5,NA,CASSLADRGRKTQYF,TGTGCCAGCAGCTTAGCCGACAGGGGTAGGAAGACCCAGTACTTC
TRBD1,TRBV5-1,TRBJ2-2,NA,CASSVTGTDTGELFF,TGCGCCAGCAGCGTGACAGGGACGGACACCGGGGAGCTGTTTTTT
TRBD1,TRBV5-4,TRBJ2-7,NA,CASSFPGQNYEQYF,TGTGCCAGCAGCTTCCCGGGACAGAATTACGAGCAGTACTTC
NA,TRBV7-9,TRBJ1-5,NA,CASPQWGHPIYSNQPQHF,TGTGCCAGCCCTCAGTGGGGGCACCCCATTTATAGCAATCAGCCCCAGCATTTT
NA,TRBV11-2,TRBJ2-3,NA,CASSERKPSTDTQYF,TGTGCCAGCAGCGAAAGGAAGCCAAGCACAGATACGCAGTATTTT
NA,TRBV10-2,TRBJ1-5,once,CASSPGGALGQPQHF,TGCGCCAGCAGCCCCGGGGGGGCTTTAGGTCAGCCCCAGCATTTT
NA,TRBV20-1,TRBJ2-7,few,CSARSYEQYF,TGCAGTGCTAGGTCCTACGAGCAGTACTTC
NA,TRBV2,TRBJ2-3,NA,CASSEGIAGPQYF,TGTGCCAGCAGTGAAGGAATTGCAGGTCCGCAGTATTTT
NA,TRBV28,TRBJ2-3,few,CASSQGYTQYF,TGTGCCAGCAGTCAAGGATATACGCAGTATTTT
NA,TRBV29-1,TRBJ2-2,NA,CSVEGVGGTGELFF,TGCAGCGTTGAAGGGGTTGGGGGCACCGGGGAGCTGTTTTTT
NA,TRBV18,TRBJ1-1,NA,CASSPPGLAEAFF,TGTGCCAGCTCACCACCGGGATTGGCTGAAGCTTTCTTT
NA,TRBV18,TRBJ1-3,NA,CASSRLEGSSSGNTIYF,TGTGCCAGCTCACGTCTAGAGGGGAGTTCCTCTGGAAACACCATATATTTT
TRBD1,TRBV28,TRBJ2-3,once,CASSRTGVDTQYF,TGTGCCAGCAGTCGGACAGGGGTAGATACGCAGTATTTT
NA,TRBV5-1,TRBJ1-4,NA,CASSLGGATNEKLFF,TGCGCCAGCAGCTTGGGGGGAGCAACTAATGAAAAACTGTTTTTT
NA,TRBV18,TRBJ2-1,NA,CASSPSGNEQFF,TGTGCCAGCTCACCAAGTGGCAATGAGCAGTTCTTC
NA,TRBV30,TRBJ2-5,NA,CAWGEETQYF,TGTGCCTGGGGGGAAGAGACCCAGTACTTC
NA,TRBV23-1,TRBJ2-3,NA,CASLAFSTDTQYF,TGCGCCAGCCTAGCGTTTAGCACAGATACGCAGTATTTT
TRBD1,TRBV5-6,TRBJ2-6,NA,CASRRQGVGGGANVLTF,TGTGCCAGCAGGAGACAGGGTGTTGGAGGTGGGGCCAACGTCCTGACTTTC
TRBD2,TRBV9,TRBJ2-1,few,CASGLAFDEQFF,TGTGCCAGCGGACTAGCGTTCGATGAGCAGTTCTTC
NA,TRBV9,TRBJ1-4,NA,CASSPYFGQTATNEKLFF,TGTGCCAGCAGCCCCTACTTTGGTCAAACTGCAACTAATGAAAAACTGTTTTTT
NA,TRBV2,TRBJ1-1,NA,CASSGRENAEAFF,TGTGCCAGCAGCGGCAGGGAGAACGCTGAAGCTTTCTTT
TRBD1,TRBV19,TRBJ2-7,few,CASREAGGLSYEQYF,TGTGCCAGTAGAGAAGCAGGGGGCTTATCCTACGAGCAGTACTTC
TRBD2,TRBV5-4,TRBJ2-7,NA,CASSLGLAGGPSSYEQYF,TGTGCCAGCAGCTTGGGACTAGCGGGAGGACCCAGCTCCTACGAGCAGTACTTC
NA,TRBV9,TRBJ2-2,NA,CASSVDATGTGELFF,TGTGCCAGCAGCGTAGATGCGACAGGCACCGGGGAGCTGTTTTTT
NA,TRBV7-6,TRBJ2-3,NA,CASSLGVAGVSTDTQYF,TGTGCCAGCAGCTTAGGCGTGGCAGGGGTTAGCACAGATACGCAGTATTTT
NA,TRBV5-4,TRBJ1-2,NA,CASSFGGAAGIYGYTF,TGTGCCAGCAGCTTCGGGGGGGCCGCTGGCATTTATGGCTACACCTTC
NA,TRBV29-1,TRBJ2-3,NA,CSVLEQITDTQYF,TGCAGCGTTCTGGAGCAGATCACAGATACGCAGTATTTT
TRBD1,TRBV5-1,TRBJ2-2,NA,CASSMGQGLTGELFF,TGCGCCAGCAGCATGGGACAGGGTCTCACCGGGGAGCTGTTTTTT